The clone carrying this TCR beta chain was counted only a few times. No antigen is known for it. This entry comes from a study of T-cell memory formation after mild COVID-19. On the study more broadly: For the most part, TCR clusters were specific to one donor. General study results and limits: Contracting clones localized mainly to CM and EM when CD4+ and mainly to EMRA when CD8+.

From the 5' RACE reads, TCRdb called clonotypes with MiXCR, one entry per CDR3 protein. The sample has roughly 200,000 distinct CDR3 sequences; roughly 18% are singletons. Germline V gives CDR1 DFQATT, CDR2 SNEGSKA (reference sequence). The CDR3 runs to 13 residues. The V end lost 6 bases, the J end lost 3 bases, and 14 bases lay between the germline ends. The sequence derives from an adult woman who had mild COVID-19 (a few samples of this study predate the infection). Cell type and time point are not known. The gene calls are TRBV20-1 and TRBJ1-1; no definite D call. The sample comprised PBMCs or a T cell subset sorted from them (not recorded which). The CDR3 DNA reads TGCAGTGCGCGTGAGGACGGACACACTGAAGCTTTCTTT. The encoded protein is CSAREDGHTEAFF.